These T cell receptor beta chains were read from a single sample in a study of cytomegalovirus exposure and HLA in healthy donors. The method was immunoSEQ multiplex PCR; TCRdb's version includes in-frame clones alone and lacks a portion of them. The data hold over 250,000 clones, with 80% to 90% observed a single time. Material: PBMCs. Source of these receptors: a woman between 18 and 30 years old in good health and CMV-seronegative. CDR3s include the opening cysteine and the closing phenylalanine or tryptophan. D genes are given only for firm matches. Part of the rows lack a size; the others show once, few, many or a class for expanded clones.

CDR3 DNA: TGTGCCAGCAGGGGGGGACAGAACTATGGCTACACCTTC
CDR3 protein: CASRGGQNYGYTF
clone size: once
V gene: TRBV27
J gene: TRBJ1-2
D gene: TRBD1

CDR3 DNA: TGTGCCAGCTCACCACCCAGTAAAAGCTCCTACGAGCAGTACTTC
CDR3 protein: CASSPPSKSSYEQYF
clone size: NA
V gene: TRBV18
J gene: TRBJ2-7
D gene: NA

CDR3 DNA: TGTGCCAGCAGCCAGATCCAACATGGGCCTGAGATGGAGGACTATGGCTACACCTTC
CDR3 protein: CASSQIQHGPEMEDYGYTF
clone size: NA
V gene: TRBV4-2
J gene: TRBJ1-2
D gene: NA

CDR3 DNA: TGTGCCAGCAGCTTGGTCAGACTAGCGGGGGGTGAAGAGACCCAGTACTTC
CDR3 protein: CASSLVRLAGGEETQYF
clone size: NA
V gene: TRBV7-6
J gene: TRBJ2-5
D gene: TRBD2

CDR3 DNA: TGCGCCAGCAGCTTTTCGGGACAGGGGGCCGATGGCTACACCTTC
CDR3 protein: CASSFSGQGADGYTF
clone size: NA
V gene: TRBV5-1
J gene: TRBJ1-2
D gene: TRBD1

CDR3 DNA: TGTGCCAGCAGTTTGGACAGGGTAACTGGAAACACCATATATTTT
CDR3 protein: CASSLDRVTGNTIYF
clone size: NA
V gene: TRBV6-6
J gene: TRBJ1-3
D gene: TRBD1

CDR3 DNA: TGTGCCAGCAGCTTCTCCGACAGACCCTCCCTTGGCTACACCTTC
CDR3 protein: CASSFSDRPSLGYTF
clone size: NA
V gene: TRBV5-4
J gene: TRBJ1-2
D gene: NA

CDR3 DNA: TGTGCCAGCAGCGTTTCTACGGGAGGGAACCTCTACGAGCAGTACTTC
CDR3 protein: CASSVSTGGNLYEQYF
clone size: NA
V gene: TRBV9
J gene: TRBJ2-7
D gene: TRBD2

CDR3 DNA: TGCGCCAGCAGCCAAGACAGCGATGAAAAACTGTTTTTT
CDR3 protein: CASSQDSDEKLFF
clone size: NA
V gene: TRBV4-1
J gene: TRBJ1-4
D gene: NA

CDR3 DNA: TGTGCCAGCAGCTCCGCCCGCGGGGCCACGGACATCTACAATGAGCAGTTCTTC
CDR3 protein: CASSSARGATDIYNEQFF
clone size: NA
V gene: TRBV11-1
J gene: TRBJ2-1
D gene: NA

CDR3 DNA: TGCGCCAGCAGCTTGGAAAGGGGGACTGAAGCTTTCTTT
CDR3 protein: CASSLERGTEAFF
clone size: NA
V gene: TRBV5-1
J gene: TRBJ1-1
D gene: NA

CDR3 DNA: TGTGCCAGAAGTTCCGAATGGGGGCGCGTAAGAAATGAGCAGTTCTTC
CDR3 protein: CARSSEWGRVRNEQFF
clone size: NA
V gene: TRBV7-5
J gene: TRBJ2-1
D gene: NA

CDR3 DNA: TGCGCCAGCAGCTTGGAAGCAGGTAATCAGCCCCAGCATTTT
CDR3 protein: CASSLEAGNQPQHF
clone size: NA
V gene: TRBV5-1
J gene: TRBJ1-5
D gene: NA

CDR3 DNA: TGTGCCTGGCGGACAGGCAAGGGGCACTATGGCTACACCTTC
CDR3 protein: CAWRTGKGHYGYTF
clone size: NA
V gene: TRBV30
J gene: TRBJ1-2
D gene: TRBD1

CDR3 DNA: TGCGCCAGCAGCTGGACTAGCGGGAGGATTGGGCTATACGAGCAGTACTTC
CDR3 protein: CASSWTSGRIGLYEQYF
clone size: NA
V gene: TRBV5-1
J gene: TRBJ2-7
D gene: TRBD2

CDR3 DNA: TGTGCCAGCAGCCCTATGCTTAACTATGGCTACACCTTC
CDR3 protein: CASSPMLNYGYTF
clone size: few
V gene: TRBV6-5
J gene: TRBJ1-2
D gene: NA

CDR3 DNA: TGTGCCAGCAGTTACTTCCCAGTTTCGGATACGCAGTATTTT
CDR3 protein: CASSYFPVSDTQYF
clone size: NA
V gene: TRBV6-6
J gene: TRBJ2-3
D gene: NA

CDR3 DNA: TGTGCCAGCAGCTCACTCGACAGGGTAGTCTACGAGCAGTACTTC
CDR3 protein: CASSSLDRVVYEQYF
clone size: NA
V gene: TRBV7-9
J gene: TRBJ2-7
D gene: TRBD1

CDR3 DNA: TGTGCCATCAGTTCCCCTAGCGGGAGCAATGAGCAGTTCTTC
CDR3 protein: CAISSPSGSNEQFF
clone size: NA
V gene: TRBV10-3
J gene: TRBJ2-1
D gene: TRBD2

CDR3 DNA: TGTGCCAGTAGGGGACAGGGCACCTACGAGCAGTACTTC
CDR3 protein: CASRGQGTYEQYF
clone size: NA
V gene: TRBV19
J gene: TRBJ2-7
D gene: TRBD1

CDR3 DNA: TGTGCCAGCAGCTTCCGAGCGGGGGGCCATGATGAGCAGTTCTTC
CDR3 protein: CASSFRAGGHDEQFF
clone size: NA
V gene: TRBV11-3
J gene: TRBJ2-1
D gene: TRBD2

CDR3 DNA: TGTGCCAGTAGTATTCATCCCTACAGTTTAAACACTGAAGCTTTCTTT
CDR3 protein: CASSIHPYSLNTEAFF
clone size: NA
V gene: TRBV19
J gene: TRBJ1-1
D gene: NA

CDR3 DNA: TGCAGCGTTGAAGACAGGGGAACCACAGATACGCAGTATTTT
CDR3 protein: CSVEDRGTTDTQYF
clone size: NA
V gene: TRBV29-1
J gene: TRBJ2-3
D gene: NA

CDR3 DNA: TGTGCCAGCAGTTTATGGGCGTCGAGTGAAGCTTTCTTT
CDR3 protein: CASSLWASSEAFF
clone size: NA
V gene: TRBV27
J gene: TRBJ1-1
D gene: NA

CDR3 DNA: TGCGCCAGCAGCCAATCGAGACAGGGACAAGAGACCCAGTACTTC
CDR3 protein: CASSQSRQGQETQYF
clone size: NA
V gene: TRBV4-3
J gene: TRBJ2-5
D gene: TRBD1

CDR3 DNA: TGTGCCAGCAGGGTTCCGGGACTAGCGGGAGGCTATGAGCAGTTCTTC
CDR3 protein: CASRVPGLAGGYEQFF
clone size: once
V gene: TRBV25-1
J gene: TRBJ2-1
D gene: TRBD2

CDR3 DNA: TGTGCCAGCAGCCCTCAGGCGAACTATGGCTACACCTTC
CDR3 protein: CASSPQANYGYTF
clone size: NA
V gene: TRBV28
J gene: TRBJ1-2
D gene: NA

CDR3 DNA: TGTGCCAGTAGCCCGAGCTCCTATAATTCACCCCTCCACTTT
CDR3 protein: CASSPSSYNSPLHF
clone size: NA
V gene: TRBV19
J gene: TRBJ1-6
D gene: NA

CDR3 DNA: TGTGCCAGCAGTCCCGGGACTAGCGGGAGAGGAGATACGCAGTATTTT
CDR3 protein: CASSPGTSGRGDTQYF
clone size: NA
V gene: TRBV27
J gene: TRBJ2-3
D gene: TRBD2

CDR3 DNA: TGCAGCGTTCCACCCTATTGGACTAGCACTAGCACAGATACGCAGTATTTT
CDR3 protein: CSVPPYWTSTSTDTQYF
clone size: NA
V gene: TRBV29-1
J gene: TRBJ2-3
D gene: TRBD2

CDR3 DNA: TGTGCCAGCAGTCCTGTCGACAGCCGCGACTACGAGCAGTACTTC
CDR3 protein: CASSPVDSRDYEQYF
clone size: few
V gene: TRBV27
J gene: TRBJ2-7
D gene: NA

CDR3 DNA: TGTGCCATCAGTGGGGGGGACAGGCTCCTCGGTGAGCAGTTCTTC
CDR3 protein: CAISGGDRLLGEQFF
clone size: once
V gene: TRBV10-3
J gene: TRBJ2-1
D gene: TRBD1

CDR3 DNA: TGTGCCAGCAGTTACTCGACAGGGGACCCCTACGAGCAGTACTTC
CDR3 protein: CASSYSTGDPYEQYF
clone size: NA
V gene: TRBV6-5
J gene: TRBJ2-7
D gene: TRBD1

CDR3 DNA: TGTGCCAGCAGAGAGGGACTAGTCACCGGGGAGCTGTTTTTT
CDR3 protein: CASREGLVTGELFF
clone size: NA
V gene: TRBV2
J gene: TRBJ2-2
D gene: TRBD2

CDR3 DNA: TGTGCCTGGAGTCTTCAAGGGCCAGGGGGCTACACCTTC
CDR3 protein: CAWSLQGPGGYTF
clone size: NA
V gene: TRBV30
J gene: TRBJ1-2
D gene: NA

CDR3 DNA: TGTGCCAGCTCACCACCGGGACAGGGGCCCTACGAGCAGTACTTC
CDR3 protein: CASSPPGQGPYEQYF
clone size: once
V gene: TRBV18
J gene: TRBJ2-7
D gene: TRBD1

CDR3 DNA: TGTGCCAGCAGCCCACGAGACACGGGAGCACGAGCCGGGGAGCTGTTTTTT
CDR3 protein: CASSPRDTGARAGELFF
clone size: NA
V gene: TRBV7-3
J gene: TRBJ2-2
D gene: NA

CDR3 DNA: TGCGCCAGCAGCCAACCCCGGGACAGGGAGGAAAAACTGTTTTTT
CDR3 protein: CASSQPRDREEKLFF
clone size: NA
V gene: TRBV4-1
J gene: TRBJ1-4
D gene: TRBD1

CDR3 DNA: TGTGCCAGCAGTCCTAACAGGGGGACTAACTATGGCTACACCTTC
CDR3 protein: CASSPNRGTNYGYTF
clone size: NA
V gene: TRBV2
J gene: TRBJ1-2
D gene: TRBD1

CDR3 DNA: TGTGCCAGCAGTTCCTTGAGCACGACAGGGGGCCATGGCTACACCTTC
CDR3 protein: CASSSLSTTGGHGYTF
clone size: NA
V gene: TRBV6-5
J gene: TRBJ1-2
D gene: TRBD1

CDR3 DNA: TGTGCCAGTAAAAAAGGAGGGGGCCATGGCTACACCTTC
CDR3 protein: CASKKGGGHGYTF
clone size: NA
V gene: TRBV19
J gene: TRBJ1-2
D gene: TRBD1

CDR3 DNA: TGTGCCAGCAGCCCGGGACAGGACTATGGCTACACCTTC
CDR3 protein: CASSPGQDYGYTF
clone size: few
V gene: TRBV7-9
J gene: TRBJ1-2
D gene: TRBD1

CDR3 DNA: TGTGCCAGCAGTACGTGGCCAGATACGCAGTATTTT
CDR3 protein: CASSTWPDTQYF
clone size: once
V gene: TRBV7-9
J gene: TRBJ2-3
D gene: NA

CDR3 DNA: TGTGCCAGCAGTGAAACAGGGGGCCTCGCTTGGAGTGGCTACACCTTC
CDR3 protein: CASSETGGLAWSGYTF
clone size: NA
V gene: TRBV6-1
J gene: TRBJ1-2
D gene: TRBD1

CDR3 DNA: TGCAGCGTTGCTATCTCAGATACGCAGTATTTT
CDR3 protein: CSVAISDTQYF
clone size: few
V gene: TRBV29-1
J gene: TRBJ2-3
D gene: NA

CDR3 DNA: TGTGCCAGCAGTTACTCAGGGACAGGACACGGAAACACCATATATTTT
CDR3 protein: CASSYSGTGHGNTIYF
clone size: NA
V gene: TRBV6-5
J gene: TRBJ1-3
D gene: TRBD1

CDR3 DNA: TGCGCCAGCAGCCAAGACTGGACAAACACCGGGGAGCTGTTTTTT
CDR3 protein: CASSQDWTNTGELFF
clone size: few
V gene: TRBV4-3
J gene: TRBJ2-2
D gene: NA

CDR3 DNA: TGTGCCAGCAGCTCCCTTCCAGGGGACACCGGGGAGCTGTTTTTT
CDR3 protein: CASSSLPGDTGELFF
clone size: once
V gene: TRBV6-5
J gene: TRBJ2-2
D gene: NA

CDR3 DNA: TGTGCCATTCGTGAGCCCGGCTCCTACGAGCAGTACTTC
CDR3 protein: CAIREPGSYEQYF
clone size: NA
V gene: TRBV28
J gene: TRBJ2-7
D gene: NA

CDR3 DNA: TGTGCCAGCAGTCTCGACAGGGGGGCCAACGTCCTGACTTTC
CDR3 protein: CASSLDRGANVLTF
clone size: NA
V gene: TRBV27
J gene: TRBJ2-6
D gene: NA

CDR3 DNA: TGTGCCAGCAGCTTGGATTGGGGCAGGGGGTACGAGCAGTACTTC
CDR3 protein: CASSLDWGRGYEQYF
clone size: NA
V gene: TRBV5-6
J gene: TRBJ2-7
D gene: TRBD1

CDR3 DNA: TGTGCCAGCAGCTTAGCACAGCATAATGAAAAACTGTTTTTT
CDR3 protein: CASSLAQHNEKLFF
clone size: NA
V gene: TRBV7-8
J gene: TRBJ1-4
D gene: NA

CDR3 DNA: TGCGCCAGCAGCCAAGATCCATCCCTTAGCACATTGAACACCGGGGAGCTGTTTTTT
CDR3 protein: CASSQDPSLSTLNTGELFF
clone size: NA
V gene: TRBV4-3
J gene: TRBJ2-2
D gene: NA

CDR3 DNA: TGCAGCGTTGATGATGCCAGGGGTGACACTGAAGCTTTCTTT
CDR3 protein: CSVDDARGDTEAFF
clone size: NA
V gene: TRBV29-1
J gene: TRBJ1-1
D gene: NA

CDR3 DNA: TGTGCCAGCAGCTTGGGGTACAGGGCGGCCTATAATTCACCCCTCCACTTT
CDR3 protein: CASSLGYRAAYNSPLHF
clone size: NA
V gene: TRBV5-6
J gene: TRBJ1-6
D gene: NA

CDR3 DNA: TGTGCCAGCAGATCGGGGGGTACGAACACTGAAGCTTTCTTT
CDR3 protein: CASRSGGTNTEAFF
clone size: NA
V gene: TRBV27
J gene: TRBJ1-1
D gene: NA

CDR3 DNA: TGTGCCAGCAGCCTGGGACTAGCGGGGGGTCCCTTAGCGGAGACCCAGTACTTC
CDR3 protein: CASSLGLAGGPLAETQYF
clone size: NA
V gene: TRBV9
J gene: TRBJ2-5
D gene: TRBD2